In this sample, the clone carrying this TCR beta chain turned up many times. The antigen is undetermined. What was amplified from RNA transcripts were TCR beta CDR3 regions. RT-PCR in the first round (using the HTBI primer set) targeted the TCR CDR3. TCRdb re-analysed the multiplex PCR reads in MiXCR, keeping a single row per CDR3 protein. The data contain about 200,000 distinct CDR3 sequences, around 17% of them singletons. The entry originates in a study of T cells in Graves' hyperthyroidism and ophthalmopathy. Study context: Upon initial diagnosis and before any treatment, peripheral blood was collected. Study-wide results and limits: Ophthalmopathy, as predicted by the model, came a median roughly 6.5 months after the prediction.

CDR1 MDHEN and CDR2 SYDVKM come from the germline V gene. V was cut by 6 bases and J by 0 bases, with 14 bases left in between. The CDR3 runs 15 residues. Graves' hyperthyroidism showing no ophthalmopathy progression within 18 months was considered stable. Each diagnosis drew on symptoms, thyroxine, TRAb, thyroid ultrasound and orbital computed tomography findings. The chain links TRBV28 to TRBJ1-1, with a possible D match to TRBD1 (6 bases). The sequenced sample was blood. This receptor was obtained from a man aged 40-49 years with Graves' hyperthyroidism. CDR3 loop: CASRPRDNMNTEAFF. The CDR3 DNA is TGTGCCAGCAGGCCCCGGGACAACATGAACACTGAAGCTTTCTTT. Looking up the rest from reference TRBV28 and TRBJ1-1 gives the full variable domain: DVKVTQSSRYLVKRTGEKVFLECVQDMDHENMFWYRQDPGLGLRLIYFSYDVKMKEKGDIPEGYSVSREKKERFSLILESASTNQTSMYLCASRPRDNMNTEAFFGQGTRLTVV.